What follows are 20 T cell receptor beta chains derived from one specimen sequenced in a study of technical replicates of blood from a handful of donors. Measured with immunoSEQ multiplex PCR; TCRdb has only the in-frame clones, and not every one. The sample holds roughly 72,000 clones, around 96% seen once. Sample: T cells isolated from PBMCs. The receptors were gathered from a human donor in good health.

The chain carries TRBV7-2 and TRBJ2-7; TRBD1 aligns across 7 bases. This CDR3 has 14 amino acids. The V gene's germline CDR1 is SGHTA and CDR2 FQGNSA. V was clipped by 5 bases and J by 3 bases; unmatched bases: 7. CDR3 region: CASSGDRSYYEQYF. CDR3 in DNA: TGTGCCAGCAGCGGGGACAGATCCTACTACGAGCAGTACTTC.

The CDR3 protein is CASRGQFAGDQPQHF. In DNA form, the CDR3 reads TGTGCCAGCAGGGGACAGTTCGCGGGTGATCAGCCCCAGCATTTT. This chain links TRBV6-6 with TRBJ1-5; 7 positions match TRBD1. Per the germline V gene, CDR1 is MNHNY and CDR2 is SVGAGI (reference sequence). The CDR3 contains 15 residues. Unmatched junction bases numbered 10, after V lost 6 bases and J lost 5 bases.

The CDR3: CASTMGSNPYGYTF. CDR3 DNA: TGTGCCAGCACAATGGGCTCCAACCCCTATGGCTACACCTTC. The chain carries TRBV5-5 and TRBJ1-2; D is uncertain. The CDR3 spans 14 residues. The germline V and J ends were trimmed by 6 bases and 4 bases, with 16 bases remaining between them. CDR1 is SGHKS and CDR2 is YYEKEE in the germline V gene (reference sequence).

The CDR3 DNA sequence: TGTGCCAGGATGGACAGAATTATGAACACTGAAGCTTTCTTT. This translates into CARMDRIMNTEAFF. The gene calls are TRBV5-8 and TRBJ1-1; D possibly corresponds to TRBD1 (6 bases). The CDR3 has 14 residues. CDR1 and CDR2 (germline): SGHTS, YDEGEE. With 8 bases removed from V and 0 bases from J, the gap between germline ends came to 14 bases. Full variable domain (outside the CDR3, taken from reference TRBV5-8 and TRBJ1-1): EAGVTQSPTHLIKTRGQQATLRCSPISGHTSVYWYQQALGLGLQFLLWYDEGEERNRGNFPPRFSGRQFPNYSSELNVNALELEDSALYLCARMDRIMNTEAFFGQGTRLTVV.

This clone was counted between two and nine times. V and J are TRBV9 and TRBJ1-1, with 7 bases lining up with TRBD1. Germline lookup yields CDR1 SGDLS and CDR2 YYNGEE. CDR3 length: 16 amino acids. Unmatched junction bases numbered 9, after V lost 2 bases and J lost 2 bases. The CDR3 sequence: CASSVRQGPINTEAFF. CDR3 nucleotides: TGTGCCAGCAGCGTCAGACAGGGACCTATAAACACTGAAGCTTTCTTT.

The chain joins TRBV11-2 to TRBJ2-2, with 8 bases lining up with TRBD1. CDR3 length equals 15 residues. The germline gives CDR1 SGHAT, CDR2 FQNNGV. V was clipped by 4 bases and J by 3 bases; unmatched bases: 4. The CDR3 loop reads CASSSTGGHTGELFF. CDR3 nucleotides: TGTGCCAGCAGCTCCACAGGGGGACACACCGGGGAGCTGTTTTTT.

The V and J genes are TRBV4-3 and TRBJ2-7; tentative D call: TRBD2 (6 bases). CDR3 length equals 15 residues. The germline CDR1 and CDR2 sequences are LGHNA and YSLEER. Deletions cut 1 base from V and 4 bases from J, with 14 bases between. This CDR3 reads CASSQVFGSDYEQYF. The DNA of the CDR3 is TGCGCCAGCAGCCAAGTCTTCGGGAGCGATTACGAGCAGTACTTC.

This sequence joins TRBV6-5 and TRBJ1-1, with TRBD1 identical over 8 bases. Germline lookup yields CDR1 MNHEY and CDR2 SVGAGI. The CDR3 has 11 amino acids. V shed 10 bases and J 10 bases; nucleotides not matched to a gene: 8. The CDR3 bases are TGTGCCACCAGACAGGGGTTGGTAGCTTTCTTT. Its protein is CATRQGLVAFF.

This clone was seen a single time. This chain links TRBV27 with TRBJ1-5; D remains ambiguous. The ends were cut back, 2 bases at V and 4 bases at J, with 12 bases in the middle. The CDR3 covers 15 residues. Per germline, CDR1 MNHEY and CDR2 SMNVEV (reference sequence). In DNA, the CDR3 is TGTGCCAGCAGTTTAAAGATTGGAGGGAATCAGCCCCAGCATTTT. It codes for CASSLKIGGNQPQHF.

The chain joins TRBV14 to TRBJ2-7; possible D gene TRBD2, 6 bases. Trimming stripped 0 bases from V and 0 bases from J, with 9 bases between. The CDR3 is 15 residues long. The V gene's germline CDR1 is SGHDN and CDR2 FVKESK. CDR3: CASSQDTGASYEQYF. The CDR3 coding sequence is TGTGCCAGCAGCCAAGATACGGGAGCCTCCTACGAGCAGTACTTC.

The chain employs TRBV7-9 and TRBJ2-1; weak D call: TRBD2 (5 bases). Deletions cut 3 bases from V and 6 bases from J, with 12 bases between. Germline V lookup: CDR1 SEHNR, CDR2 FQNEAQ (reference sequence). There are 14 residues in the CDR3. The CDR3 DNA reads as TGTGCCAGCAGCTTTGAGGGAGAACGCAATGAGCAGTTCTTC. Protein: CASSFEGERNEQFF.

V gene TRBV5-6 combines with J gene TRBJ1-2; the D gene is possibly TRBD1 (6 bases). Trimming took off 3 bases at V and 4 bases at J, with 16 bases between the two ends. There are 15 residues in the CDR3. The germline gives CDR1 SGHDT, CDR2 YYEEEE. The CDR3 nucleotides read TGTGCCAGCAGCTCATTGACAGGCGCAATCTATGGCTACACCTTC. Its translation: CASSSLTGAIYGYTF.

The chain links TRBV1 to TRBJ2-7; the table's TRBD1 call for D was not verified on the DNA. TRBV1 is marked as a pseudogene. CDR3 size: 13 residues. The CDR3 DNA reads TGCACCAGCACGACAGGGGTCGCCTACGAGCAGTACTTC. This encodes CTSTTGVAYEQYF.

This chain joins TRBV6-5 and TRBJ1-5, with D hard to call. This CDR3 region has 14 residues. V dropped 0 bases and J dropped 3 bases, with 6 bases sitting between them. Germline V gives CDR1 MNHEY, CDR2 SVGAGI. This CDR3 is CASSYSASNQPQHF. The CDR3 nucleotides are TGTGCCAGCAGTTACTCAGCATCCAATCAGCCCCAGCATTTT.

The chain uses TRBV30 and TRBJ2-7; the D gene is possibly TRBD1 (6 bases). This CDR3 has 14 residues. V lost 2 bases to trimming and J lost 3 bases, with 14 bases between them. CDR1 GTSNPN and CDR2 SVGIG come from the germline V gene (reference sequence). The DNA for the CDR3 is TGTGCCTGGAGTATTAGGGGACAAGTCTACGAGCAGTACTTC. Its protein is CAWSIRGQVYEQYF.

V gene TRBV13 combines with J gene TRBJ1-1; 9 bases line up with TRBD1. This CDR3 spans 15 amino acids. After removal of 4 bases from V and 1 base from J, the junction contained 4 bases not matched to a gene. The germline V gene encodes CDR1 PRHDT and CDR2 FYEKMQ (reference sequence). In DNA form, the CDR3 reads TGTGCCAGCAGCTCCCCGGGACAGGGGAACACTGAAGCTTTCTTT. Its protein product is CASSSPGQGNTEAFF.

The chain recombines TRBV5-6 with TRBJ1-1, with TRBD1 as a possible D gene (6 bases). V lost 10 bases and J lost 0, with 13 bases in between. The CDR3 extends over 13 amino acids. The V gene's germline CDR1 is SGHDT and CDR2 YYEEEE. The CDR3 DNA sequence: TGTGCCGCCGTAGACAGGTTGAACACTGAAGCTTTCTTT. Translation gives CAAVDRLNTEAFF.

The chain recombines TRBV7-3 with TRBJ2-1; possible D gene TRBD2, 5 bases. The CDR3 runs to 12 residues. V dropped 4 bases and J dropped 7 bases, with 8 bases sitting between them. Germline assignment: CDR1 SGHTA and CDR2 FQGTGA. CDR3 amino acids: CASSSWTNEQFF. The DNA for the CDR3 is TGTGCCAGCAGCTCCTGGACTAATGAGCAGTTCTTC.

As DNA, the CDR3 is TGTGCCAGCTACGGAGGGACAGGGTGCTACGAGCAGTACTTC. Residues: CASYGGTGCYEQYF. J is TRBJ2-7 and V is TRBV21-1; the table's D call, TRBD1, was not checked against the DNA. TRBV21-1 is tagged as a pseudogene. The CDR3 is 14 amino acids.

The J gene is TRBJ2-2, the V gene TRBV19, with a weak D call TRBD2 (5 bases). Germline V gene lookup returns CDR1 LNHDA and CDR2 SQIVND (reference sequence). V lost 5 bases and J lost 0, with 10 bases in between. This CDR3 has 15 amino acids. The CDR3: CASSFTSPNTGELFF. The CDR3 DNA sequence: TGTGCCAGTAGTTTCACTAGTCCGAACACCGGGGAGCTGTTTTTT.